In its sample, the clone carrying this T cell receptor beta chain was seen a few times. This CDR3 spans 11 amino acids. Trimming pared 7 bases from V and 1 base from J, leaving 4 bases between. CDR1 is WSHSY, CDR2 SAAADI, per germline. These data originate in a study of blood T cell repertoires in COVID-19. Overall study context: Sites in the United States, Italy and Spain provided acute and convalescent COVID-19 samples. T cells, B-cell-depleted T cells, or PBMCs supplied cDNA or gDNA.

Recruited during active infection, patients (from Seattle) were subsequently followed longitudinally. Authors' processing steps: Counts of nucleated cells, estimated from reference gene primer amplification, were obtained. Sequencing was performed with immunoSEQ multiplex PCR; in TCRdb, only in-frame clones are kept and a portion is missing. The DNA gave D and trimming, while V, J and clone size come from that table. The sample has about 130,000 clones, more than 75% seen once. Sequences were obtained from peripheral blood. This chain links TRBV10-2 with TRBJ1-1; no clear D. The clonotype comes from a woman aged 70-85 years with COVID-19, enrolled during active disease. CDR3 loop: CASTQNTEAFF. In nucleotides, the CDR3 is TGCGCCAGCACCCAGAACACTGAAGCTTTCTTT.